The clone carrying this TCR beta chain came up many times. Its antigen is as yet unknown. The read terminates 3 residues before the CDR3 end, so the remaining end is supplied by the germline J gene. This record comes from a study of T cell clonality in common variable immunodeficiency. Libraries were prepared by immunoSEQ multiplex PCR; TCRdb keeps only in-frame clonotypes and omits some of them. This repertoire holds about 52,000 clones, and none appear only once. Overall study findings and caveats: Reportedly, TCR beta sequences from common variable immunodeficiency showed fewer deletions and N-nucleotide insertions.

The CDR3 is 16 amino acids. The ends lost 7 bases at V and 7 bases at J; junction bases unmatched: 19. The germline gives CDR1 SQVTM, CDR2 ANQGSEA. V is TRBV29-1 and J is TRBJ1-2; 9 nucleotides line up with TRBD1. This clonotype was obtained from a person between 18 and 75 years old in good health. Material for sequencing was peripheral blood mononuclear cells. Incomplete CDR3 DNA: TGCAGCGCCAACCCACCCTCGACAGGGGGGATCGGTGGC. It yields the protein CSANPPSTGGIGG. The CDR3, in full, reads CSANPPSTGGIGGYTF.